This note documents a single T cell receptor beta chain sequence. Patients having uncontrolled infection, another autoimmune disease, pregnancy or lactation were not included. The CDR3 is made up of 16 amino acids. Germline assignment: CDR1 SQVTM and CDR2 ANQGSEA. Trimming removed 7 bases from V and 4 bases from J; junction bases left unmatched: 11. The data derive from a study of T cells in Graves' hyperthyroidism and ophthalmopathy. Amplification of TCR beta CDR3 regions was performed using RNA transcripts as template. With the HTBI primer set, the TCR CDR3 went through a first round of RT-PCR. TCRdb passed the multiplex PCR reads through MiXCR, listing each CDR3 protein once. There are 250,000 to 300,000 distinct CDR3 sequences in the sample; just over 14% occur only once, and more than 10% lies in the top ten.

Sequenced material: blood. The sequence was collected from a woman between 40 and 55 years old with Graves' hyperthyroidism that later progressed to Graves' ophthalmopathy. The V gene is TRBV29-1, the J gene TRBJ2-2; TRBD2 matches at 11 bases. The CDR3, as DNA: TGCAGCGCCCGACTAGCGGGGAGGTTGAGCACCGGGGAGCTGTTTTTT. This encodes CSARLAGRLSTGELFF.